This is a list of T cell receptor beta chains from one sample in a study of siplizumab effects on memory and regulatory T cells. Assay used: immunoSEQ multiplex PCR; TCRdb lists only in-frame clones, some missing. The sample carries about 40,000 clones, about 90% recorded once. The sample was naive CD4+ T cells sorted from blood. These TCRs come from a human donor in good health. CDR3s include the opening cysteine and the closing phenylalanine or tryptophan. D genes are given only for firm matches.

J,D,V,CDR3
TRBJ2-2,TRBD1,TRBV5-4,CASREPGQPNTGELFF
TRBJ1-3,.,TRBV4-1,CASSQGVLSGNTIYF
TRBJ2-3,.,TRBV7-9,CASSKDSPSTDTQYF
TRBJ2-5,TRBD2,TRBV11-3,CASSLNGGARETQYF
TRBJ1-1,TRBD1,TRBV19,CASSLDRDSEAFF
TRBJ2-3,.,TRBV30,CAWSVRAASTDTQYF
TRBJ2-7,TRBD1,TRBV4-2,CASSPGQGGPLYEQYF
TRBJ2-3,.,TRBV7-9,CASNSEGTQYF
TRBJ2-3,.,TRBV5-1,CASSLAQESDTQYF
TRBJ2-7,.,TRBV5-1,CASSLAGGGGTYEQYF
TRBJ2-7,.,TRBV5-6,CASSRSRGSPYEQYF
TRBJ1-2,.,TRBV6-5,CASGIGSYGYTF
TRBJ2-5,TRBD2,TRBV19,CASRGSSGEETQYF
TRBJ1-2,TRBD1,TRBV9,CASSVTGQGNGYTF
TRBJ1-5,.,TRBV5-8,CASSLNGRSNQPQHF
TRBJ2-3,.,TRBV7-2,CASSLAPKEEQIRSRSQYF
TRBJ2-1,TRBD2,TRBV10-3,CAISGLAGGINEQFF
TRBJ1-1,.,TRBV6-5,CASSKGDITEAFF
TRBJ1-1,TRBD1,TRBV6-5,CASSPGQPMNTEAFF
TRBJ2-7,TRBD1,TRBV5-1,CASSVRDSYEQYF
TRBJ2-7,.,TRBV7-2,CASSSLALSQGEQYF
TRBJ2-3,.,TRBV20-1,CSATSTDTQYF
TRBJ2-7,TRBD1,TRBV12-5,CASGLVVTGTDPYEQYF
TRBJ2-2,.,TRBV18,CASSPPGWHTGELFF
TRBJ2-5,.,TRBV10-1,CASRAGLRETQYF
TRBJ2-5,.,TRBV12-5,CASGLSGSKETQYF
TRBJ1-2,.,TRBV7-2,CASSPHGQGYGYTF
TRBJ2-7,.,TRBV27,CASSSPPGALDEQYF
TRBJ1-1,.,TRBV13,CASSLNRGLGRTEAFF
TRBJ1-4,.,TRBV18,CASSPQEGQGNEKLFF
TRBJ1-5,TRBD1,TRBV12-5,CASGLYTGTGGESNQPQHF
TRBJ2-7,.,TRBV18,CASSPQKTDYEQYF
TRBJ2-1,TRBD1,TRBV9,CASSPRGTGGFEQFF
TRBJ2-7,.,TRBV5-1,CASSLGGNINYYEQYF
TRBJ2-5,TRBD1,TRBV27,CASSSTPTGLRETQYF
TRBJ2-3,.,TRBV2,CASNLQGTGGDTQYF
TRBJ1-5,.,TRBV2,CASMRGEGNQPQHF